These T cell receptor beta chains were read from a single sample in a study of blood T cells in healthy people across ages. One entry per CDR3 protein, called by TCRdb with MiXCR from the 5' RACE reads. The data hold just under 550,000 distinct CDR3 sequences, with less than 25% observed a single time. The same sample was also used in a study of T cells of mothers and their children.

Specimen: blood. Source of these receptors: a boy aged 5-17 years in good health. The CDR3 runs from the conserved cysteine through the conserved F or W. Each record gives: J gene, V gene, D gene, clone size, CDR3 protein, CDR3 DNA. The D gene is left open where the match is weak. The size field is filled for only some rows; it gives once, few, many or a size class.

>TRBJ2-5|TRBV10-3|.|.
CAISESKGPETQYF
TGTGCCATCAGTGAGTCCAAGGGGCCGGAGACCCAGTACTTC
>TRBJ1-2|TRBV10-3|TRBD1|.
CAIQPSQGASGYTF
TGTGCCATCCAACCTTCCCAGGGGGCGAGTGGCTACACCTTC
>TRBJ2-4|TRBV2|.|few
CASRDRRLAKNIQYF
TGTGCCAGCCGGGACCGCCGGCTAGCCAAAAACATTCAGTACTTC
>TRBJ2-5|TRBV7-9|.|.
CASSPRQGSDQETQYF
TGTGCCAGCAGCCCGCGCCAGGGTTCAGATCAGGAGACCCAGTACTTC
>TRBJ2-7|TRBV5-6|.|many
CASSLGGSTYEQYF
TGTGCCAGCAGCCTTGGTGGCTCGACCTACGAGCAGTACTTC
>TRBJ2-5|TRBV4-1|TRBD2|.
CASSQGGSGRGETQYF
TGCGCCAGCAGCCAAGGGGGTAGCGGGAGAGGGGAGACCCAGTACTTC
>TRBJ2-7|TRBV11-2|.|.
CASSLNVLYEQYF
TGTGCCAGCAGCTTAAATGTGCTCTACGAGCAGTACTTC
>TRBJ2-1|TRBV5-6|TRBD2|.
CASSPSSGGGPGYNEQFF
TGTGCCAGCAGCCCCTCAAGCGGGGGGGGCCCGGGATACAATGAGCAGTTCTTC
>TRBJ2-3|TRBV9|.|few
CASSVAPRRADTQYF
TGTGCCAGCAGCGTAGCACCCCGACGGGCAGATACGCAGTATTTT
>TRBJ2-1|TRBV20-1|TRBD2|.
CSAITGLAYNEQFF
TGCAGTGCTATTACCGGACTAGCCTACAATGAGCAGTTCTTC
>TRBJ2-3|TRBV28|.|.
CASSPVGAKGYF
TGTGCCAGCAGTCCGGTGGGCGCTAAGGGGTATTTT
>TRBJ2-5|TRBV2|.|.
CASSVMEQYF
TGTGCCAGCAGTGTTATGGAGCAGTACTTC
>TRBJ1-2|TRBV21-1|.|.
CASLTKIRTAPGGYTF
TGTGCCAGCCTTACAAAAATCCGGACAGCCCCAGGGGGCTACACCTTC
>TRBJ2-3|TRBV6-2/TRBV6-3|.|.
CASSYTGSDTQYF
TGTGCCAGCAGTTACACAGGGTCAGATACGCAGTATTTT
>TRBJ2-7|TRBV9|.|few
CASSAHAGPYEQYF
TGTGCCAGCAGCGCCCACGCCGGCCCCTACGAGCAGTACTTC
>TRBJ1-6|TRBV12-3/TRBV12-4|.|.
CASRGRSPLHF
TGTGCCAGCAGGGGACGGTCACCCCTCCACTTT
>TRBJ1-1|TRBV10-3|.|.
CAISKSGGTEAFF
TGTGCCATCAGCAAGAGTGGAGGGACTGAAGCTTTCTTT
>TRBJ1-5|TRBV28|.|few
CASSISLTNQPQHF
TGTGCCAGCAGTATCAGCCTTACCAATCAGCCCCAGCATTTT
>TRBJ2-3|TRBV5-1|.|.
CASSGGRMADTQYF
TGCGCCAGCAGTGGGGGGAGGATGGCCGATACGCAGTATTTT
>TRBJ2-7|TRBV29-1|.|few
CSVEDRFPAYEQYF
TGCAGCGTTGAAGATCGCTTCCCGGCCTACGAGCAGTACTTC
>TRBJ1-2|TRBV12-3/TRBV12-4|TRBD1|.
CASSPGQASRYGYTF
TGTGCCAGCAGTCCTGGACAGGCCAGTCGGTATGGCTACACCTTC
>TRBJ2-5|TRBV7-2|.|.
CASSFGAGETQYF
TGTGCCAGCAGCTTCGGAGCAGGAGAGACCCAGTACTTC
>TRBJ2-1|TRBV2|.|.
CASRGDSSWSSYNEQFF
TGTGCCAGCAGAGGGGATTCTAGCTGGAGCTCCTACAATGAGCAGTTCTTC
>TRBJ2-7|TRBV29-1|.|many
CSVEASGTPGIYEQYF
TGCAGCGTTGAGGCATCCGGGACTCCAGGTATCTACGAGCAGTACTTC